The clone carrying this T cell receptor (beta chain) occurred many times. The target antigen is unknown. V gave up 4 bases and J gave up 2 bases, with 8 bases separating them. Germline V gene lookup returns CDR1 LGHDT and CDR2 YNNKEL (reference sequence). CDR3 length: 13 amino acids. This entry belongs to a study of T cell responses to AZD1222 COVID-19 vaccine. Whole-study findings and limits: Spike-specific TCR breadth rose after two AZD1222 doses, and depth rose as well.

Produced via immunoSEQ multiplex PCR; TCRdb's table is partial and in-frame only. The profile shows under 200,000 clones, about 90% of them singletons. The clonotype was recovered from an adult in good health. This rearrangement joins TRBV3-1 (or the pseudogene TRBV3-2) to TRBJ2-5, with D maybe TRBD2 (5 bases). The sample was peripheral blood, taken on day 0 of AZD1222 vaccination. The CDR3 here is CASSLRGQETQYF. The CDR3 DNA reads TGTGCCAGCAGCCTCCGGGGTCAAGAGACCCAGTACTTC.